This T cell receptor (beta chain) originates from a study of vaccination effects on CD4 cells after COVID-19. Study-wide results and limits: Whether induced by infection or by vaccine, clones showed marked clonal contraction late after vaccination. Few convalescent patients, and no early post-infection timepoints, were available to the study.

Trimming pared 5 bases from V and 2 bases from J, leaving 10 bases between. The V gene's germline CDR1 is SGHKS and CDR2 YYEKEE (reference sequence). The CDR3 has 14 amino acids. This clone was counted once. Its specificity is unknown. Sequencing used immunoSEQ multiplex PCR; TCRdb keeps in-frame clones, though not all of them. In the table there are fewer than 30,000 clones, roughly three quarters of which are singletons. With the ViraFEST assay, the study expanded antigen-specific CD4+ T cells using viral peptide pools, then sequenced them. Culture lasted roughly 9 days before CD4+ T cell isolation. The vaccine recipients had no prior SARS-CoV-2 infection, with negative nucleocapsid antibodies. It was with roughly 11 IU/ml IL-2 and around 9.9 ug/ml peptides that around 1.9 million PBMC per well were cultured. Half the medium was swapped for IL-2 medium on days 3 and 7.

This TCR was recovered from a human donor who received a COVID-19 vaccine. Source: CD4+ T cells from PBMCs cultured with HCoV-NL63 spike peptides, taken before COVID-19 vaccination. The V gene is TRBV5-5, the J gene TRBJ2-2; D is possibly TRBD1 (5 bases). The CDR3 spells CASRGEINTGELFF. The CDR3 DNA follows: TGTGCCAGCAGAGGGGAAATTAACACCGGGGAGCTGTTTTTT. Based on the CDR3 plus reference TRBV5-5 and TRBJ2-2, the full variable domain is DAGVTQSPTHLIKTRGQQVTLRCSPISGHKSVSWYQQVLGQGPQFIFQYYEKEERGRGNFPDRFSARQFPNYSSELNVNALLLGDSALYLCASRGEINTGELFFGEGSRLTVL.